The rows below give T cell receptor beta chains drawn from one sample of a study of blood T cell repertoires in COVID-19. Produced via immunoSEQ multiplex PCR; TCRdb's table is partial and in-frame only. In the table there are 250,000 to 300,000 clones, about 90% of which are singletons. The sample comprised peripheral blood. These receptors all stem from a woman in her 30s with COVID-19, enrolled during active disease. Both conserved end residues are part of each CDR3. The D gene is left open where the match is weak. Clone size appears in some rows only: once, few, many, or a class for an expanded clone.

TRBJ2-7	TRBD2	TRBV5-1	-	CASSTGGGTYEQYF	TGCGCCAGCAGCACCGGGGGAGGGACCTACGAGCAGTACTTC
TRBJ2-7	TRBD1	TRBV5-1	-	CASSSFVGQGYEQYF	TGCGCCAGCAGCTCGTTTGTGGGACAGGGTTACGAGCAGTACTTC
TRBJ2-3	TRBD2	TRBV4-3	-	CASSQDLGGSRGTQYF	TGCGCCAGCAGCCAAGATCTAGGCGGGAGCCGCGGTACGCAGTATTTT
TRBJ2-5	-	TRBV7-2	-	CASSLALREQETQYF	TGTGCCAGCAGCTTAGCTCTGAGGGAGCAAGAGACCCAGTACTTC
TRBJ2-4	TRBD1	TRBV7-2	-	CASSPGTGGLLAKNIQYF	TGTGCCAGCAGCCCCGGGACAGGGGGCCTTCTAGCCAAAAACATTCAGTACTTC
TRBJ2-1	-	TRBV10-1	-	CASSDSSRQSNEQFF	TGCGCCAGCAGTGACTCTTCCAGGCAATCCAATGAGCAGTTCTTC
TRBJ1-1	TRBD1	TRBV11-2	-	CASSPLGQLNTEAFF	TGTGCCAGCAGCCCCCTGGGACAGTTGAACACTGAAGCTTTCTTT
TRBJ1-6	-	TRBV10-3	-	CAISESPGTPLHF	TGTGCCATCAGTGAGTCCCCGGGGACACCCCTCCACTTT
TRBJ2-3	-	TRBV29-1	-	CSAFGGPREYTDTQYF	TGCAGCGCCTTCGGGGGGCCGCGGGAATATACAGATACGCAGTATTTT
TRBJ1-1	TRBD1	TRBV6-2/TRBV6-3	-	CASSYKGTGENTEAFF	TGTGCCAGCAGTTATAAGGGGACAGGTGAGAACACTGAAGCTTTCTTT
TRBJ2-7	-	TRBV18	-	CASSPRTEDEQYF	TGTGCCAGCTCACCTCGGACAGAGGACGAGCAGTACTTC
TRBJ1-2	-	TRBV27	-	CASTTLGRADGYTF	TGTGCCAGCACCACCTTGGGCAGGGCGGATGGCTACACCTTC
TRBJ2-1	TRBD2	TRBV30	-	CAWIPGGYEQFF	TGTGCCTGGATACCGGGAGGGTATGAGCAGTTCTTC
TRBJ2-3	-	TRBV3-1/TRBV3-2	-	CASSHLSSTDTQYF	TGTGCCAGCAGCCACCTTTCTAGCACAGATACGCAGTATTTT
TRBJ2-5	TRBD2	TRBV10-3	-	CAISRTSGRGETQYF	TGTGCCATCAGCCGTACTAGCGGGAGAGGAGAGACCCAGTACTTC
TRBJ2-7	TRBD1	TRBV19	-	CASSQPGTGSYEQYF	TGTGCCAGTAGTCAACCCGGGACAGGGTCCTACGAGCAGTACTTC
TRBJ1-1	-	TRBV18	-	CASSQRGARNTEAFF	TGTGCCAGCTCACAACGGGGGGCCAGGAACACTGAAGCTTTCTTT
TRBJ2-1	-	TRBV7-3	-	CASSRSGPLGYNEQFF	TGTGCCAGCAGTCGGAGCGGCCCCCTCGGCTACAATGAGCAGTTCTTC
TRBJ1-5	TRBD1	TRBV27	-	CASSTRQGRGNQPQHF	TGTGCCAGCAGTACCAGACAGGGCCGAGGCAATCAGCCCCAGCATTTT
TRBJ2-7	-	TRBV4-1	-	CASSQVALGSWEQYF	TGCGCCAGCAGCCAAGTGGCGCTAGGGAGCTGGGAGCAGTACTTC
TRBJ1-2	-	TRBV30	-	CAWSTDLAYYGYTF	TGTGCCTGGAGTACCGACCTAGCCTATTATGGCTACACCTTC
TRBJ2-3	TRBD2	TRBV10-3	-	CATGLAGSGTDTQYF	TGTGCCACCGGACTAGCGGGATCTGGAACAGATACGCAGTATTTT
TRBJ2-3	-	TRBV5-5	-	CASSSGSQTSTDTQYF	TGTGCCAGCAGCTCAGGAAGTCAAACTAGCACAGATACGCAGTATTTT
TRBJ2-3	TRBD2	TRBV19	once	CASSPGGPTDTQYF	TGTGCCAGTAGCCCGGGAGGGCCCACAGATACGCAGTATTTT
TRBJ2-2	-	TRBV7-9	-	CASSLGPGKLAGELFF	TGTGCCAGCAGCTTAGGGCCCGGGAAGTTGGCCGGGGAGCTGTTTTTT
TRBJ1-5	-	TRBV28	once	CAASSQGGDQPQHF	TGTGCCGCCAGCTCCCAGGGAGGGGATCAGCCCCAGCATTTT
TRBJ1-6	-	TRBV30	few	CAWRGDNNSPLHF	TGTGCCTGGAGGGGGGACAATAATTCACCCCTCCACTTT
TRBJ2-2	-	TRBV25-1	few	CASSEYRDTGELFF	TGTGCCAGCAGTGAATACAGGGACACCGGGGAGCTGTTTTTT
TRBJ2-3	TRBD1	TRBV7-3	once	CASSLTGTGGDTQYF	TGTGCCAGCAGCTTAACGGGGACAGGAGGGGATACGCAGTATTTT
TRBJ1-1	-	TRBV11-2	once	CASNKRTDWTEAFF	TGTGCCAGCAACAAAAGGACTGATTGGACTGAAGCTTTCTTT
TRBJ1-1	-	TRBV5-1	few	CASSSYGDTEAFF	TGCGCCAGCAGCTCGTACGGGGACACTGAAGCTTTCTTT
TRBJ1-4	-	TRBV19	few	CASRGLGAGEKLFF	TGTGCCAGTAGGGGACTTGGGGCTGGAGAAAAACTGTTTTTT
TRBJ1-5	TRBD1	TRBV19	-	CASRRQGRNQPQHF	TGTGCCAGTAGGAGACAGGGAAGGAATCAGCCCCAGCATTTT
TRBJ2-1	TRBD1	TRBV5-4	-	CASSLGQDSYNEQFF	TGTGCCAGCAGCCTCGGACAGGACTCCTACAATGAGCAGTTCTTC
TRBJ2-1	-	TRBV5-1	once	CASSFGQGHDEQFF	TGCGCCAGCAGCTTCGGGCAGGGCCATGATGAGCAGTTCTTC
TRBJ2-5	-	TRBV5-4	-	CASSLQNLGETQYF	TGTGCCAGCAGCTTACAAAACCTTGGAGAGACCCAGTACTTC
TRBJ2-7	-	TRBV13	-	CASSRQPYEQYF	TGTGCCAGCAGTCGACAGCCCTACGAGCAGTACTTC
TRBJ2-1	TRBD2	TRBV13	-	CASSSEAGAYNEQFF	TGTGCCAGCAGCTCCGAAGCGGGAGCCTACAATGAGCAGTTCTTC
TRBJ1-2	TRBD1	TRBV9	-	CASSVAQGGAYGYTF	TGTGCCAGCAGCGTAGCTCAAGGGGGCGCCTATGGCTACACCTTC
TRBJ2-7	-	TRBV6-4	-	CASSVSSGDSYEQYF	TGTGCCAGCAGTGTCTCTTCCGGGGACTCCTACGAGCAGTACTTC
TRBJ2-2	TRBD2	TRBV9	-	CASTGGLAPGELFF	TGTGCCAGCACAGGAGGACTAGCGCCCGGGGAGCTGTTTTTT
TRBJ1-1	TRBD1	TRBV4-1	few	CASSQGPDRTLLTEAFF	TGCGCCAGCAGCCAAGGCCCGGACAGGACTCTACTCACTGAAGCTTTCTTT
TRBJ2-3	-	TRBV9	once	CASSVEWPEDTQYF	TGTGCCAGCAGCGTAGAATGGCCGGAGGATACGCAGTATTTT
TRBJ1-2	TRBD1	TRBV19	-	CASEPQGEGYGYTF	TGTGCCAGCGAACCGCAGGGGGAAGGCTATGGCTACACCTTC
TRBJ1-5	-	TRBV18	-	CASSPSEGSPNQPQHF	TGTGCCAGCTCACCGAGTGAGGGCAGCCCCAATCAGCCCCAGCATTTT
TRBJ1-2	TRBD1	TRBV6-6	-	CASSRTGDNYGYTF	TGTGCCAGCAGCCGGACAGGGGATAACTATGGCTACACCTTC
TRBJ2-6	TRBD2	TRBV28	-	CASSRLAGGLHGANVLTF	TGTGCCAGCAGTCGATTAGCGGGAGGGCTACATGGGGCCAACGTCCTGACTTTC
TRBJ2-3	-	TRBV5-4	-	CASTSGGPSGLHTDTQYF	TGTGCCAGCACATCTGGTGGACCGAGCGGGCTCCACACAGATACGCAGTATTTT
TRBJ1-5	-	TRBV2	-	CASSVLDRSQHF	TGTGCCAGCAGTGTTCTGGACAGATCCCAGCATTTT